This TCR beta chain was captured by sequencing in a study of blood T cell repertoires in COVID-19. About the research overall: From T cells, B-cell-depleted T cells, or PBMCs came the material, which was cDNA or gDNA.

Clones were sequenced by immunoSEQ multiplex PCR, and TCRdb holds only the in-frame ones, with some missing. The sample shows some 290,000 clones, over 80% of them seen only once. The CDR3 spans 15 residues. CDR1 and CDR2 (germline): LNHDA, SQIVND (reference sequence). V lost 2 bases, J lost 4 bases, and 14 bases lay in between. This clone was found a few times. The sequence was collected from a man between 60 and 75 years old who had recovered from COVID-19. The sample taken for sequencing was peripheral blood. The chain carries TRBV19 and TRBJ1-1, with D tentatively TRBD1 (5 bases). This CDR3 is CASSIPSWGGTEAFF. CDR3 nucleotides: TGTGCCAGTAGTATACCCTCGTGGGGGGGCACTGAAGCTTTCTTT.